Listed here are 19 T cell receptor beta chains from one sample, sequenced in a study of cytomegalovirus exposure and HLA in healthy donors. Vbeta (60) and Jbeta (13) primers were used in the PCR. The table came from immunoSEQ multiplex PCR; TCRdb's copy has only in-frame clones and leaves some out. The data show some 200,000 clones, and the top ten clones hold 0.9% to 1.4%. Sequencing was done on a sample of PBMCs. Receptors were obtained from a girl between 2 and 10 years old in good health and CMV-seropositive.

V is TRBV9 and J is TRBJ2-7, with 9 nucleotides matching TRBD2. CDR1 SGDLS and CDR2 YYNGEE come from the germline V gene. The CDR3 covers 14 residues. After removal of 3 bases from V and 2 bases from J, the junction contained 3 bases not matched to a gene. Here the CDR3 reads CASSASGTPYEQYF. CDR3 sequence (DNA): TGTGCCAGCAGCGCTAGCGGGACCCCCTACGAGCAGTACTTC.

The rearrangement joins TRBV15 to TRBJ2-7, with D possibly being TRBD1 (6 bases). From germline, CDR1 is LNHNV and CDR2 YYDKDF (reference sequence). The CDR3 loop spans 11 amino acids. With 3 bases removed from V and 6 bases from J, the gap between germline ends came to 6 bases. CDR3 residues: CATSRTGEQYF. For the CDR3, the DNA is TGTGCCACCAGCAGGACAGGCGAGCAGTACTTC.

This chain joins TRBV19 and TRBJ1-5; D ambiguous. The germline V gene has CDR1 LNHDA and CDR2 SQIVND (reference sequence). V lost 5 bases, J lost 5 bases, and 7 bases lay in between. The CDR3 spans 12 residues. The CDR3 DNA reads TGTGCCAGTAGTCCAGGTGATCAGCCCCAGCATTTT. As protein: CASSPGDQPQHF.

This chain joins TRBV7-9 and TRBJ1-1, with D uncertain. The CDR3 consists of 13 residues. V dropped 6 bases and J dropped 3 bases, with 11 bases sitting between them. In germline, CDR1 is SEHNR, CDR2 FQNEAQ (reference sequence). CDR3 region: CASSLQAHTEAFF. For the CDR3, the DNA is TGTGCCAGCAGTCTTCAGGCTCACACTGAAGCTTTCTTT.

J is TRBJ2-5 and V is TRBV4-1; tentatively, D is TRBD2 (6 bases). The DNA end favors TRBJ2-7, so the J call may be wrong. Germline values: CDR1 MGHRA, CDR2 YSYEKL. This CDR3 spans 16 amino acids. In nucleotides, the CDR3 is TGCGCCAGCAGCCAAGAAGACGGGGGTATCTTCTTCGAGCAGTACTTC. Its protein product is CASSQEDGGIFFEQYF.

This chain links TRBV10-1 with TRBJ2-7; tentatively, D is TRBD1 (5 bases). CDR3 size: 13 residues. V was clipped by 2 bases and J by 4 bases, with 9 bases between them. CDR1 WNHNN and CDR2 SYGVQD come from the germline V gene (reference sequence). The CDR3 DNA sequence: TGCGCCAGCAGTGAGACAGGACGATACGAGCAGTACTTC. This sequence encodes CASSETGRYEQYF.

The chain combines TRBV7-9 with TRBJ1-1, with D unclear. Trimming pared 4 bases from V and 7 bases from J, leaving 7 bases between. The CDR3 totals 11 residues. In germline, CDR1 is SEHNR, CDR2 FQNEAQ (reference sequence). The chain's CDR3 is CASSSRIEAFF. CDR3 bases: TGTGCCAGCAGCTCGCGGATTGAAGCTTTCTTT. Full variable domain (missing parts from reference TRBV7-9 and TRBJ1-1): DTGVSQNPRHKITKRGQNVTFRCDPISEHNRLYWYRQTLGQGPEFLTYFQNEAQLEKSRLLSDRFSAERPKGSFSTLEIQRTEQGDSAMYLCASSSRIEAFFGQGTRLTVV.

J is TRBJ2-5 and V is TRBV5-4; D possibly corresponds to TRBD2 (6 bases). Germline CDR1 reads SGHNT; CDR2 reads YYREEE (reference sequence). The CDR3 has 14 amino acids. V was cut by 4 bases and J by 1 base, with 11 bases left in between. The DNA of the CDR3 is TGTGCCAGCAGCCTGGGGGACTTCCAAGAGACCCAGTACTTC. Amino acid sequence: CASSLGDFQETQYF.

V is TRBV27 and J is TRBJ1-2, with D tentatively TRBD1 (5 bases). This CDR3 comprises 16 residues. Trimming stripped 2 bases from V and 4 bases from J, with 17 bases between. CDR1 and CDR2 from the germline V gene are MNHEY and SMNVEV (reference sequence). CDR3 in amino acids: CASSLEGVRGLYGYTF. The CDR3 DNA reads TGTGCCAGCAGTTTAGAGGGAGTACGGGGACTCTATGGCTACACCTTC.

V usage is TRBV9 and J usage is TRBJ2-4, with 7 bases lining up with TRBD1. The CDR3 extends over 16 amino acids. Germline trimming cut 0 bases from V and 1 base from J; bases unmatched to any gene: 4. In germline, CDR1 is SGDLS, CDR2 YYNGEE. The CDR3 DNA reads TGTGCCAGCAGCGTAGGAGGGGGCAAGGCCAAAAACATTCAGTACTTC. This encodes CASSVGGGKAKNIQYF.

The chain has TRBV10-2 and TRBJ2-5; 9 nucleotides match TRBD2. V lost 5 bases to trimming and J lost 4 bases; unmatched junction nucleotides: 11. CDR1 and CDR2 from the germline V gene are WSHSY and SAAADI. The length of the CDR3 is 16 residues. The CDR3, as DNA: TGCGCCAGCAGTTCGCTAGCGGGAAGGCGACGAGAGACCCAGTACTTC. As protein: CASSSLAGRRRETQYF.

DNA of the CDR3: TGTGCCAGCAGCGTAGATCTAGCGGGAGCCTACGAGCAGTACTTC. Translation gives CASSVDLAGAYEQYF. The rearrangement links TRBV9 to TRBJ2-7; 10 nucleotides align to TRBD2. CDR3 length equals 15 residues. V lost 0 bases to trimming and J lost 2 bases; unmatched junction nucleotides: 2. CDR1 SGDLS and CDR2 YYNGEE come from the germline V gene.

The rearrangement joins TRBV27 to TRBJ1-1, with 8 bases aligning to TRBD1. Trimming removed 1 base from V and 3 bases from J; junction bases left unmatched: 4. Germline CDR1 is MNHEY and CDR2 is SMNVEV (reference sequence). This CDR3 has 15 amino acids. CDR3 amino acids: CASSLLAGGDTEAFF. The CDR3 bases are TGTGCCAGCAGTTTATTGGCAGGGGGCGACACTGAAGCTTTCTTT.

V gene TRBV19 combines with J gene TRBJ1-1, with TRBD1 matching 7 bases. The V gene's germline CDR1 is LNHDA and CDR2 SQIVND (reference sequence). With V trimmed by 3 bases and J by 4 bases, 5 bases remained unmatched. The CDR3 consists of 14 residues. The DNA for the CDR3 is TGTGCCAGTAGTATTGACAGGGTAATCACTGAAGCTTTCTTT. This gives the protein CASSIDRVITEAFF.

CDR3: CASSSGSNQPQHF. CDR3 DNA sequence: TGCGCCAGCAGCAGCGGATCGAATCAGCCCCAGCATTTT. The chain employs TRBV5-1 and TRBJ1-5, with no clear D. The CDR3 covers 13 residues. The V gene's germline CDR1 is SGHRS and CDR2 YFSETQ. With 4 bases removed from V and 4 bases from J, the gap between germline ends came to 9 bases.

The chain recombines TRBV27 with TRBJ2-1; D call uncertain. This CDR3 is built from 14 residues. The V and J ends lost 7 bases and 4 bases respectively, with 14 bases between them. Germline V gene sequence: CDR1 MNHEY, CDR2 SMNVEV (reference sequence). CDR3 loop: CASTRLTDYNEQFF. Here the CDR3 DNA reads TGTGCCAGCACTAGGCTGACTGATTACAATGAGCAGTTCTTC.

This chain uses TRBV19 with TRBJ1-1, with 8 bases identical to TRBD1. V dropped 5 bases and J dropped 5; count of bases not matched to a gene: 7. The CDR3 loop spans 14 amino acids. The germline V gene has CDR1 LNHDA and CDR2 SQIVND (reference sequence). The CDR3 region has the DNA TGTGCCAGTAGTGCTGACAGGGGTCGGACTGAAGCTTTCTTT. It encodes CASSADRGRTEAFF.

This sequence joins TRBV28 and TRBJ1-2; 9 bases map to TRBD1. CDR3 size: 14 residues. Germline lookup yields CDR1 MDHEN and CDR2 SYDVKM. The trim removed 11 bases at V and 7 bases at J, leaving 14 bases unmatched. Written as DNA, the CDR3 is TGTGCCTTCTCCGAGGACAGGGGCGGATCTGGCTACACCTTC. Encoded protein: CAFSEDRGGSGYTF.

The chain joins TRBV19 to TRBJ1-5, with a possible D match to TRBD1 (5 bases). CDR3 length equals 15 residues. Trimming left V 7 bases short and J 6 bases short, with 19 bases between. CDR1 LNHDA and CDR2 SQIVND come from the germline V gene (reference sequence). The DNA for the CDR3 is TGTGCCAGTAACGGGAGCGGGGGAGGAGGTCAGCCCCAGCATTTT. Encoded protein: CASNGSGGGGQPQHF. Full variable domain (missing parts from reference TRBV19 and TRBJ1-5): DGGITQSPKYLFRKEGQNVTLSCEQNLNHDAMYWYRQDPGQGLRLIYYSQIVNDFQKGDIAEGYSVSREKKESFPLTVTSAQKNPTAFYLCASNGSGGGGQPQHFGDGTRLSIL.